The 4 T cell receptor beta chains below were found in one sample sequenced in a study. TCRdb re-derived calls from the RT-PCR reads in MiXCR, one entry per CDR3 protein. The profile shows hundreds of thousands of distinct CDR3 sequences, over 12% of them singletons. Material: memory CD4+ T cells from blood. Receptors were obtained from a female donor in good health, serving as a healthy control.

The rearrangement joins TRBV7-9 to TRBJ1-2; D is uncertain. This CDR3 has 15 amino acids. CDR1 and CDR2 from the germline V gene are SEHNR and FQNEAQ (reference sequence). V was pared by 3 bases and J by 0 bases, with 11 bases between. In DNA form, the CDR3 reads TGTGCCAGCAGCTTCGGGAGGGCCACTAACTATGGCTACACCTTC. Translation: CASSFGRATNYGYTF. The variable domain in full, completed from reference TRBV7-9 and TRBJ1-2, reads DTGVSQNPRHKITKRGQNVTFRCDPISEHNRLYWYRQTLGQGPEFLTYFQNEAQLEKSRLLSDRFSAERPKGSFSTLEIQRTEQGDSAMYLCASSFGRATNYGYTFGSGTRLTVV.

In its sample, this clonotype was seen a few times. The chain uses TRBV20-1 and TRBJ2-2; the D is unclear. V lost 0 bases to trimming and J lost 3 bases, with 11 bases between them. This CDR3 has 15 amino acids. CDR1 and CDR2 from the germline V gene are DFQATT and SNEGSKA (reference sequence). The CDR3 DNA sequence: TGCAGTGCTAGAGATCTAGGCAGGTACACCGGGGAGCTGTTTTTT. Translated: CSARDLGRYTGELFF.

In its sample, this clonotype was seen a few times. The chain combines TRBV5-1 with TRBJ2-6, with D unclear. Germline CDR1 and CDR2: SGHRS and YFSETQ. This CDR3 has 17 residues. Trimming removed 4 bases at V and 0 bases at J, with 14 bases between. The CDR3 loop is CASSPDTVASGANVLTF. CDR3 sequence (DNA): TGCGCCAGCAGCCCTGACACAGTCGCCTCTGGGGCCAACGTCCTGACTTTC. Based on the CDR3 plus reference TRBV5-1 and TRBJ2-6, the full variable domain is KAGVTQTPRYLIKTRGQQVTLSCSPISGHRSVSWYQQTPGQGLQFLFEYFSETQRNKGNFPGRFSGRQFSNSRSEMNVSTLELGDSALYLCASSPDTVASGANVLTFGAGSRLTVL.

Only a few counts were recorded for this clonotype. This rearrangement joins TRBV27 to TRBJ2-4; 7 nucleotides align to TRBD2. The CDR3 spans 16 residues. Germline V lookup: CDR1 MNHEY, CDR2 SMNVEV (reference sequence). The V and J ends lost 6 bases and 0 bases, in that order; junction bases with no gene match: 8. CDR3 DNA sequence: TGTGCCAGCAGGAAGCTAGCGGCCTCAGCCAAAAACATTCAGTACTTC. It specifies CASRKLAASAKNIQYF.